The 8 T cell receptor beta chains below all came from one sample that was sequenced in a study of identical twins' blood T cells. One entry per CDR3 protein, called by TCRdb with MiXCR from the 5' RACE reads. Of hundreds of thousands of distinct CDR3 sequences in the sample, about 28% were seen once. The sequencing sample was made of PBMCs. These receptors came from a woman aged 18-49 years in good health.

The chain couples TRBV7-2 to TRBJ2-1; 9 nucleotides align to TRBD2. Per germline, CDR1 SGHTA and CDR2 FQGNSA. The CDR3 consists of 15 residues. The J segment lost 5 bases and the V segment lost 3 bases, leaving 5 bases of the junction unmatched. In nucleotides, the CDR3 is TGTGCCAGCAGCTTGCTGGGACTAGCCAACAATGAGCAGTTCTTC. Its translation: CASSLLGLANNEQFF.

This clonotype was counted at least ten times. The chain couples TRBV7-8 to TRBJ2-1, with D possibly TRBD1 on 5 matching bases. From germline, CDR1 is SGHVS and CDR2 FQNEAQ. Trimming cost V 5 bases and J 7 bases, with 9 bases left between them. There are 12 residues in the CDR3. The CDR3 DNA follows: TGTGCCAGCAGCCCCAGGGTTAATGAGCAGTTCTTC. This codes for CASSPRVNEQFF.

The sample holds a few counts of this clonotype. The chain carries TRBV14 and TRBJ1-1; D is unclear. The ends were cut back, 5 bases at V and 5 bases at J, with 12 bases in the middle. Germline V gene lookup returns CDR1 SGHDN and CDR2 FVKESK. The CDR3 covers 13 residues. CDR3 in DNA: TGTGCCAGCAGCTACCATGAATCGACTGAAGCTTTCTTT. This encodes CASSYHESTEAFF.

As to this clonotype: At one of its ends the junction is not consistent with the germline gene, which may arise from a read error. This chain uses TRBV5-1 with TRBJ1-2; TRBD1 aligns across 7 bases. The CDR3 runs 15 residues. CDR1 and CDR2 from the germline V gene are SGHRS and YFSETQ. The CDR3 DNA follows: TGCGCCAGCATCTTGACAGGGCAGCCCAACTATGGCTACACCTTC. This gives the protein CASILTGQPNYGYTF.

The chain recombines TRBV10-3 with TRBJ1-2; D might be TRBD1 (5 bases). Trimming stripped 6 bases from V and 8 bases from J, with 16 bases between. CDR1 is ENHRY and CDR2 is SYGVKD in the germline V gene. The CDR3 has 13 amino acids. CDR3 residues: CAISEDQGRGYTF. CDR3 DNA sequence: TGTGCCATCAGCGAGGACCAGGGAAGAGGCTACACCTTC.

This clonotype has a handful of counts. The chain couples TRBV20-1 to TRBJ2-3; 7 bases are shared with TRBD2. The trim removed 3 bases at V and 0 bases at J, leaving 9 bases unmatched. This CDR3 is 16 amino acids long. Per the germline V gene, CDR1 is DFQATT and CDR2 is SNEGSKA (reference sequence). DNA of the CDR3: TGCAGTGCTAGCACCTTGTGGCGGGGGAGCACAGATACGCAGTATTTT. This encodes CSASTLWRGSTDTQYF.

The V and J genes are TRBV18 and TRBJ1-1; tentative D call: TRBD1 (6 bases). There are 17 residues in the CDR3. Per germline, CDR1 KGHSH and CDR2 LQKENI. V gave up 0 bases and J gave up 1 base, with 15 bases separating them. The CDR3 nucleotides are TGTGCCAGCTCACCACCGGGGGCGGCGGCCCAGAACACTGAAGCTTTCTTT. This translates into CASSPPGAAAQNTEAFF.

The CDR3 nucleotides are TGTGCCAGCAGTTTCCGGACAGAGATTAATGAAAAACTGTTTTTT. Its translation is CASSFRTEINEKLFF. The genes are TRBV6-1 and TRBJ1-4, with TRBD1 as a possible D gene (6 bases). Looked up from germline, CDR1 is MNHNS and CDR2 is SASEGT. The CDR3 has 15 amino acids. V lost 5 bases and J lost 4, with 14 bases in between.